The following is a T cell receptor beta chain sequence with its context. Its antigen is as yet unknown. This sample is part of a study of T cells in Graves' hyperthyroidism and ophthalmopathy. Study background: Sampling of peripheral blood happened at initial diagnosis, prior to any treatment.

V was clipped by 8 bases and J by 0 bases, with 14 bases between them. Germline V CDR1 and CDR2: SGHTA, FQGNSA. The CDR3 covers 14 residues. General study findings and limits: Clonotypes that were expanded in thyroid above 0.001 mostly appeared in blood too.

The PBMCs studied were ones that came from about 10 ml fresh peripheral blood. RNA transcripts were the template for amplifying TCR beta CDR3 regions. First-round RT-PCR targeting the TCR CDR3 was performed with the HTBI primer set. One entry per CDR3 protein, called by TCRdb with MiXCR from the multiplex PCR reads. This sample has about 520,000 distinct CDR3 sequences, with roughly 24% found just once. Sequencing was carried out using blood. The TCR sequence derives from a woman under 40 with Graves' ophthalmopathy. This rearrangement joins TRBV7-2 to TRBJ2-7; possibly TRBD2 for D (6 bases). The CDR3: CASRTRRDSYEQYF. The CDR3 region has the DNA TGTGCCAGCCGAACCCGGCGGGACTCCTACGAGCAGTACTTC. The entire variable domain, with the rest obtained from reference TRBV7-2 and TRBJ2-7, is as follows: GAGVSQSPSNKVTEKGKDVELRCDPISGHTALYWYRQSLGQGLEFLIYFQGNSAPDKSGLPSDRFSAERTGGSVSTLTIQRTQQEDSAVYLCASRTRRDSYEQYFGPGTRLTVT.